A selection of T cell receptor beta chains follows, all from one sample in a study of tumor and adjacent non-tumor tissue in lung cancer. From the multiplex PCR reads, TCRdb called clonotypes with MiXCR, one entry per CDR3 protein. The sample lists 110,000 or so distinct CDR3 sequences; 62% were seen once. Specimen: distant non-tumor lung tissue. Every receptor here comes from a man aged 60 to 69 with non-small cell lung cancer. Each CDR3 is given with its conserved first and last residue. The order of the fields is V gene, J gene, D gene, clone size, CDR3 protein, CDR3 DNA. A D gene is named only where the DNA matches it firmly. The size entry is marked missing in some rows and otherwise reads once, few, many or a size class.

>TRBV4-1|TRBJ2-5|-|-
CASNQGGSRETQYF
TGCGCCAGCAACCAAGGGGGTAGCAGGGAGACCCAGTACTTC
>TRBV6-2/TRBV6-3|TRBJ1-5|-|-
CAGSLDQARGNQPQHF
TGTGCCGGCTCACTGGACCAGGCCAGGGGCAATCAGCCCCAGCATTTT
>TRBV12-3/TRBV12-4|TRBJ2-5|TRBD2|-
CASKLAGRETQYF
TGTGCCAGCAAGCTAGCGGGGAGAGAGACCCAGTACTTC
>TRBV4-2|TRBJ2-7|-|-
CVSSRTLNLAGEQYF
TGTGTCAGCAGTCGAACCCTGAACCTGGCGGGGGAGCAGTACTTC
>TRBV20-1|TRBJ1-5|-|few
CSARGGGGDARPQHF
TGCAGTGCTCGGGGGGGGGGCGGAGACGCGAGGCCCCAGCATTTT
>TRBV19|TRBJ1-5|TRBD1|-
CASSIPAQGARQPQHF
TGTGCCAGTAGTATACCGGCACAGGGGGCTCGTCAGCCCCAGCATTTT
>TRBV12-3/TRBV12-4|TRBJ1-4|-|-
CTSSPDYQEEKLFF
TGTACTAGCAGTCCCGATTACCAGGAAGAAAAACTGTTTTTT
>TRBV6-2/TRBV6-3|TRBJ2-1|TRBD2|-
CASIGLEYKEQSF
TGTGCCAGCATTGGACTAGAATACAAAGAGCAGTCCTTC
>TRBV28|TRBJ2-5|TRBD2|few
CASRQASGKETQYF
TGTGCCAGCAGGCAAGCTAGCGGGAAAGAGACCCAGTACTTC
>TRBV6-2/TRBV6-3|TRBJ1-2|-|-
CASNLWRDLANYCYTF
TGTGCCAGCAACCTTTGGCGGGACTTAGCTAACTATTGCTACACCTTC
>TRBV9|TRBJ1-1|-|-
CASSPSGHSNTEAFF
TGTGCCAGCAGCCCCTCGGGTCATTCGAACACTGAAGCTTTCTTT
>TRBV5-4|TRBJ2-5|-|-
CASSLRVEKNQYF
TGTGCCAGCAGTTTGAGAGTAGAGAAGAACCAGTACTTC
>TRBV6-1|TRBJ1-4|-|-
CASTGNEDEKLFF
TGTGCCAGCACCGGTAATGAGGATGAAAAACTGTTTTTT
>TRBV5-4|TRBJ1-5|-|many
CASLPLVQNQPQHF
TGTGCCAGCTTACCTCTTGTGCAAAATCAGCCCCAGCATTTT
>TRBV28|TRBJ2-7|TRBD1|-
CASNSGQWAYEQYF
TGTGCCAGCAATTCGGGACAGTGGGCCTACGAGCAGTACTTC
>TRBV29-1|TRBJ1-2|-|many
CSVEAPGVTYGYTF
TGCAGCGTTGAAGCCCCAGGGGTTACCTATGGCTACACCTTC
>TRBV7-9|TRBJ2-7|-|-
CAGSLFPLVEQYF
TGTGCCGGCAGCTTATTTCCGCTCGTCGAGCAGTACTTC
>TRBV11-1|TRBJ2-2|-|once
CGSSNTGELFF
TGTGGCAGCAGCAACACCGGGGAGCTGTTTTTT
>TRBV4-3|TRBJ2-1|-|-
CTSSKALGAVNEQFF
TGCACCAGCAGTAAGGCTCTGGGAGCGGTCAATGAGCAGTTCTTC
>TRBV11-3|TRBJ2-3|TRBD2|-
CASSLRGGRAVEDTLYF
TGTGCCAGTAGTTTAAGGGGCGGGAGGGCCGTTGAAGATACGCTGTATTTT
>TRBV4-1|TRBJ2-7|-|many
CASSQDHPDRVISYEQYF
TGCGCCAGCAGCCAAGATCATCCGGACAGAGTGATCTCCTACGAGCAGTACTTC